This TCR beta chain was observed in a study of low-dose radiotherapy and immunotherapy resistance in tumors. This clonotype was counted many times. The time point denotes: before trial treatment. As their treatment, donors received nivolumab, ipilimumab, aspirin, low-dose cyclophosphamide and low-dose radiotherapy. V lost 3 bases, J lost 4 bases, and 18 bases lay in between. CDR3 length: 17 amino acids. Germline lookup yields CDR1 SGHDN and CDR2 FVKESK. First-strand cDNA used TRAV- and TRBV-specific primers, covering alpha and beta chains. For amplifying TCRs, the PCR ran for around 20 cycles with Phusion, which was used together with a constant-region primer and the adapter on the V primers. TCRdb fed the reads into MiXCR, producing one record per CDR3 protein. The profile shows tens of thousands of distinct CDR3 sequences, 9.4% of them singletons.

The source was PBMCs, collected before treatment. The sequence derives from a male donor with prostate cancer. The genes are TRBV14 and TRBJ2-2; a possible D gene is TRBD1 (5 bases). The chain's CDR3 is CASSHRRSQGITGELFF. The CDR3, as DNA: TGTGCCAGCAGCCACCGACGGAGCCAGGGTATCACCGGGGAGCTGTTTTTT. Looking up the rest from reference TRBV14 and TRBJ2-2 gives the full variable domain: EAGVTQFPSHSVIEKGQTVTLRCDPISGHDNLYWYRRVMGKEIKFLLHFVKESKQDESGMPNNRFLAERTGGTYSTLKVQPAELEDSGVYFCASSHRRSQGITGELFFGEGSRLTVL.